The 17 T cell receptor beta chains below all came from one sample that was sequenced in a study of response to subunit inactivated influenza vaccine. Via MiXCR, TCRdb re-called the RT-PCR reads, giving one row per CDR3 protein. Of a few hundred thousand distinct CDR3 sequences in the sample, roughly a fifth were seen once. The sample in question was PBMCs from blood, obtained less than 22 months after vaccination. These receptors came from a man between 50 and 69 years old who received an inactivated influenza vaccine.

Ten or more counts support this clonotype. This chain connects TRBV28 to TRBJ1-2, with TRBD1 matching 11 bases. This CDR3 has 15 residues. Germline V gene lookup returns CDR1 MDHEN and CDR2 SYDVKM. The trim removed 7 bases at V and 7 bases at J, leaving 11 bases unmatched. Here the CDR3 DNA reads TGTGCCAGCACCAAATCCGGGACAGGGGGTTCTGGCTACACCTTC. Residues: CASTKSGTGGSGYTF.

This clonotype was counted many times. The chain employs TRBV20-1 and TRBJ1-4; perhaps TRBD1 as D (6 bases). The CDR3 covers 15 residues. Germline CDR1 DFQATT, CDR2 SNEGSKA (reference sequence). Trimming took off 6 bases at V and 7 bases at J, with 21 bases between the two ends. CDR3 nucleotides: TGCAGTGCCCCCGCGGGGGGGGCTCTTGGTGAAAAACTGTTTTTT. Residues: CSAPAGGALGEKLFF.

The chain carries TRBV29-1 and TRBJ2-1; 8 bases are a match to TRBD1. Germline lookup yields CDR1 SQVTM and CDR2 ANQGSEA. CDR3 length: 13 residues. Trimming took 8 bases from V and 6 from J; bases not matched to a gene: 9. The CDR3 nucleotides are TGCAGCACGAGGACAGGGTATGGCAATGAGCAGTTCTTC. This gives the protein CSTRTGYGNEQFF.

This clonotype was seen a handful of times. This sequence joins TRBV7-9 and TRBJ1-2, with D possibly TRBD1 on 6 matching bases. The CDR3 runs 15 residues. Germline V lookup: CDR1 SEHNR, CDR2 FQNEAQ (reference sequence). Deletions cut 1 base from V and 4 bases from J, with 13 bases between. DNA of the CDR3: TGTGCCAGCAGCTTAGGGGGGCGGAGCTCCTATGGCTACACCTTC. As protein: CASSLGGRSSYGYTF.

This clonotype was seen more than once but under ten times. The V call is TRBV2, the J call TRBJ1-4, with a weak D call TRBD1 (6 bases). Between the trimmed V and J ends, which lost 4 bases and 2 bases, there was a span of 11 bases. CDR3 length: 15 residues. CDR1 SNHLY and CDR2 FYNNEI come from the germline V gene. CDR3 in amino acids: CASSGRGATNEKLFF. The CDR3, as DNA: TGTGCCAGCAGTGGCAGGGGAGCCACTAATGAAAAACTGTTTTTT.

The V gene is TRBV4-2, the J gene TRBJ1-2; D might be TRBD1 (6 bases). The germline V gene encodes CDR1 LGHNA and CDR2 YNFKEQ. Between the trimmed V and J ends, which lost 1 base and 3 bases, there was a span of 12 bases. This CDR3 comprises 15 residues. CDR3 protein: CASSQVGAGDYGYTF. The CDR3 DNA sequence: TGTGCCAGCAGCCAAGTAGGGGCAGGGGACTATGGCTACACCTTC.

This clonotype showed up many times. The chain couples TRBV18 to TRBJ1-1; 7 nucleotides agree with TRBD1. The germline gives CDR1 KGHSH, CDR2 LQKENI. V shed 6 bases and J 5 bases; nucleotides not matched to a gene: 9. CDR3 length: 14 amino acids. The CDR3 bases are TGTGCCAGCTCCGAGTCCCAGGGGGTGACTGAAGCTTTCTTT. It specifies CASSESQGVTEAFF.

This clonotype showed up just a few times. V gene TRBV3-1 combines with J gene TRBJ1-1, with 7 bases that match TRBD1. Germline-derived CDR1 and CDR2 are LGHDT and YNNKEL (reference sequence). The CDR3 covers 15 residues. Trimming at V came to 4 bases and at J to 3 bases, leaving 8 bases not matched to a gene. CDR3: CASSPEPDRHTEAFF. The CDR3 DNA reads TGTGCCAGCAGCCCTGAACCGGACAGGCACACTGAAGCTTTCTTT.

V usage is TRBV9 and J usage is TRBJ1-1; no firm D call. V lost 5 bases and J lost 3, with 17 bases in between. Per germline, CDR1 SGDLS and CDR2 YYNGEE. CDR3 length: 15 amino acids. The CDR3 spells CASSSSARGDTEAFF. The CDR3 nucleotides are TGTGCCAGCAGTTCTAGTGCCCGCGGGGACACTGAAGCTTTCTTT.

V gene TRBV20-1 combines with J gene TRBJ2-7, with D perhaps matching TRBD1 (6 bases). Trimming removed 3 bases from V and 0 bases from J, with 15 bases in between. The V gene's germline CDR1 is DFQATT and CDR2 SNEGSKA (reference sequence). This CDR3 spans 15 amino acids. This CDR3 reads CSARGTGPYSYEQYF. CDR3 nucleotide sequence: TGCAGTGCTAGGGGTACAGGGCCCTACTCCTACGAGCAGTACTTC.

The V call is TRBV3-1, the J call TRBJ1-2; D gene unclear. Trimming shortened V by 4 bases and J by 5 bases, and 14 bases separated the two germline ends. Germline-derived CDR1 and CDR2 are LGHDT and YNNKEL (reference sequence). There are 14 residues in the CDR3. For the CDR3, the DNA is TGTGCCAGCAGCCCCCGGCAGGAGCCGTATGGCTACACCTTC. It is translated as CASSPRQEPYGYTF.

This chain connects TRBV4-1 to TRBJ2-7, with TRBD1 matching 7 bases. The CDR3 totals 16 residues. With V trimmed by 1 base and J by 1 base, 7 bases remained unmatched. CDR1 MGHRA and CDR2 YSYEKL come from the germline V gene. In nucleotides, the CDR3 is TGCGCCAGCAGCCAAGTGGTGAGGGGGCGATCCTACGAGCAGTACTTC. Translating it yields CASSQVVRGRSYEQYF.

The chain has TRBV9 and TRBJ1-1; the D is unclear. CDR1 SGDLS and CDR2 YYNGEE come from the germline V gene. Trimming removed 0 bases from V and 3 bases from J, with 6 bases in between. This CDR3 has 13 residues. CDR3 sequence (DNA): TGTGCCAGCAGCGTAGGCCGGGACACTGAAGCTTTCTTT. Amino acids: CASSVGRDTEAFF.

The sample holds a few counts of this clonotype. This sequence joins TRBV28 and TRBJ2-1; TRBD1 matches at 10 bases. Trimming at V came to 5 bases and at J to 8 bases, leaving 9 bases not matched to a gene. CDR3 length: 15 amino acids. Germline-derived CDR1 and CDR2 are MDHEN and SYDVKM. In DNA, the CDR3 is TGTGCCAGCAGTGAGAGGACAGGGGGTCCCTATGAGCAGTTCTTC. This translates into CASSERTGGPYEQFF.

This clonotype was seen ten or more times. J is TRBJ1-1 and V is TRBV14, with D tentatively TRBD1 (5 bases). Germline loops: CDR1 SGHDN, CDR2 FVKESK. The CDR3 loop spans 14 amino acids. V was pared by 1 base and J by 6 bases, with 12 bases between. The CDR3, as DNA: TGTGCCAGCAGCCAAGGGCAGGGCCGTTCTGAAGCTTTCTTT. Amino acid sequence: CASSQGQGRSEAFF.

This clonotype was seen a few times. The chain is built from TRBV15 and TRBJ2-5; no clear D. CDR1 and CDR2 (germline): LNHNV, YYDKDF (reference sequence). The V gene lost 1 base and the J gene lost 5 bases, with 11 bases spanning the gap. The CDR3 contains 14 residues. The CDR3 spells CATSRGALRETQYF. CDR3 coding DNA: TGTGCCACCAGCAGAGGGGCGCTCCGGGAGACCCAGTACTTC.

The V call is TRBV3-1, the J call TRBJ2-2; the D gene is possibly TRBD2 (5 bases). Deletions cut 2 bases from V and 0 bases from J, with 10 bases between. Looked up from germline, CDR1 is LGHDT and CDR2 is YNNKEL (reference sequence). This CDR3 spans 16 amino acids. DNA of the CDR3: TGTGCCAGCAGCCAACTAAGCGGCGCGAACACCGGGGAGCTGTTTTTT. This sequence encodes CASSQLSGANTGELFF.